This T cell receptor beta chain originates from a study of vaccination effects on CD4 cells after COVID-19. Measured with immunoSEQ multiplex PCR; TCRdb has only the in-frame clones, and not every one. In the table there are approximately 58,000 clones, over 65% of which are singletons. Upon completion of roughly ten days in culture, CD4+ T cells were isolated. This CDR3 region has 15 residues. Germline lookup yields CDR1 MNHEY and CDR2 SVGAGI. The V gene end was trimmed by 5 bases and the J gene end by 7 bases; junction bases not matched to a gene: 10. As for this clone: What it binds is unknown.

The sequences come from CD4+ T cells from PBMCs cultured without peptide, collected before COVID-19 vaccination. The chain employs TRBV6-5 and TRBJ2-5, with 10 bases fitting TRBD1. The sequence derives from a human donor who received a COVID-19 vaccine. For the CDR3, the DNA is TGTGCCAGCAGTAAACCGGGACAGGGGCTTCGGACCCAGTACTTC. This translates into CASSKPGQGLRTQYF.